This TCR beta chain appears in the sequencing data of a study of Graves' ophthalmopathy and Graves' hyperthyroidism. Points on this clonotype: Its antigen is undetermined.

CDR3 length: 11 residues. Trimming shortened V by 11 bases and J by 4 bases, and 11 bases separated the two germline ends. The germline V gene has CDR1 MNHNS and CDR2 SASEGT. Study findings and constraints: Blood also harbored most expanded thyroid clonotypes above 0.001 frequency.

Over 18 months of follow-up, stable hyperthyroidism required that no ophthalmopathy appear. The authors amplified TCR beta CDR3 regions, and they did so from RNA transcripts for repertoire sequencing. RT-PCR with HTBI primers came first, then second-round multiplex PCR. MiXCR was run by TCRdb on the multiplex PCR reads, yielding one entry per CDR3 protein. The sample holds about 620,000 distinct CDR3 sequences; about a fifth are singletons and the top ten take roughly 7.4%. Sample: peripheral blood. The chain is built from TRBV6-1 and TRBJ1-2; tentative D call: TRBD1 (6 bases). The sequence derives from a woman under 30 with stable Graves' hyperthyroidism. Some clones in this sample may be carry-over from other donors' samples. The DNA of the CDR3 is TGTGCCGTTACGGACAGCTATGGCTACACCTTC. This gives the protein CAVTDSYGYTF.